The text below deals with one TCR beta chain. Its antigen is not known. The source of the sample is a study of tumor and adjacent non-tumor tissue in lung cancer. Looking at the study overall: On average, productive TCRbeta reads reached some 4.2 million per sample.

CDR3 length equals 13 residues. V was shortened by 0 bases and J by 16 bases, with 16 bases between the two germline ends. Germline V lookup: CDR1 DFQATT, CDR2 SNEGSKA (reference sequence). The library came from three nested PCR rounds adapted from ARM-PCR protocols. TCRdb analysed the multiplex PCR reads with MiXCR anew, one entry per CDR3 protein. The sample consists of 81,000 or so distinct CDR3 sequences, around 80% of them appearing once. No cell sorting was done before RNA was extracted from the tissue. This non-tumor lung sample came from over 3 cm beyond the tumor edge. General study points: TCR diversity was significantly greater in tumor than normal lung tissue. Top 100 clones took a larger repertoire share in normal lung.

The TCR originated in a man aged 55 to 69 with non-small cell lung cancer. V is TRBV20-1 and J is TRBJ1-6; D unresolved. The sequencing sample was made of distant non-tumor lung tissue. The CDR3 region is CSARDSYESLLHF. The CDR3 DNA is TGCAGTGCTAGAGATTCTTACGAGAGCCTACTCCACTTT.